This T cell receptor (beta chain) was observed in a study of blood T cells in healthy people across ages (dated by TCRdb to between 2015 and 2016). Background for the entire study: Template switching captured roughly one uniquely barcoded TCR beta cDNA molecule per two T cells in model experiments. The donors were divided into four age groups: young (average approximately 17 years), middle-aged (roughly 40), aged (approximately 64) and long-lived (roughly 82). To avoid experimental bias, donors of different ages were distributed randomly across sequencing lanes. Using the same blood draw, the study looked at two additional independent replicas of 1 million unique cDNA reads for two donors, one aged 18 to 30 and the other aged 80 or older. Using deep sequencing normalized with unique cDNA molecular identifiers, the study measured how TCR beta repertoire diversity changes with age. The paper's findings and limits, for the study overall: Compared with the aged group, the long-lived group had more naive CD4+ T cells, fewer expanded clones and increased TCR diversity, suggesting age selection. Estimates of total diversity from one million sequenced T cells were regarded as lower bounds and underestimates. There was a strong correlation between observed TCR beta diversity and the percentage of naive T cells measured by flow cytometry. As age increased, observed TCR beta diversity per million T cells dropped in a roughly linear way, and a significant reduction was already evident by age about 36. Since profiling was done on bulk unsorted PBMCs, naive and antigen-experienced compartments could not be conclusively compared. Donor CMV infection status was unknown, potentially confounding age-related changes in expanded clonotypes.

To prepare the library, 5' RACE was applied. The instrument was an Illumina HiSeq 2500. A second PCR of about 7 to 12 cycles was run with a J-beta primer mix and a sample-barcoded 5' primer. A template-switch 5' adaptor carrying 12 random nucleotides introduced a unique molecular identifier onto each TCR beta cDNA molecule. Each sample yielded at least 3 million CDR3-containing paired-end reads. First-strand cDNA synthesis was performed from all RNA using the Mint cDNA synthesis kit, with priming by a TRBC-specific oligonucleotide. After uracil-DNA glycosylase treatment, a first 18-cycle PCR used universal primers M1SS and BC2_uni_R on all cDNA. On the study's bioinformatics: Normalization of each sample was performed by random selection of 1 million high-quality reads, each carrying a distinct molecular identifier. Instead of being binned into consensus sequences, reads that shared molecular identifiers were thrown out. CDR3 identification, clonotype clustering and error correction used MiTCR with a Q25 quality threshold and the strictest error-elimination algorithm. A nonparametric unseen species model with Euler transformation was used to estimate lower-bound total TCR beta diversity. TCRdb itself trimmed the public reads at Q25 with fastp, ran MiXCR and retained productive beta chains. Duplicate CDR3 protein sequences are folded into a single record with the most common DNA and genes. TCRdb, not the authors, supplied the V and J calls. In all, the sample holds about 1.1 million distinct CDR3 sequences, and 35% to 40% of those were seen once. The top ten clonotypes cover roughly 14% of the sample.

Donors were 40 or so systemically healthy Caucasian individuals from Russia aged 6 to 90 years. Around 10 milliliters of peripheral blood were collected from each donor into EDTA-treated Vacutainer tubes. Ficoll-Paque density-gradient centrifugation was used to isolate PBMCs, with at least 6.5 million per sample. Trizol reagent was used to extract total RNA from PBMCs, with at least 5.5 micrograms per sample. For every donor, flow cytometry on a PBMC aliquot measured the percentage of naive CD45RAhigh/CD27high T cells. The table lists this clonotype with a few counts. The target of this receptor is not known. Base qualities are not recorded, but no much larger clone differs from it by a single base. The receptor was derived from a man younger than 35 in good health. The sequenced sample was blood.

CDR3 loop: CASSSVWGISNYGYTF. The nucleotide sequence is TGTGCCAGCAGCAGTGTCTGGGGAATTTCTAACTATGGCTACACCTTC. The rearranged chain carries TRBV5-4 and TRBJ1-2; too little of a D gene remains to name it. V is cut by 4 bases and J by 0 bases, and the space between the germline ends is 16 bases. Counted from cysteine to phenylalanine, this CDR3 has 16 amino acids. This entry keeps only the CDR3 DNA: 48 bases, framed from base 1. Looking up the germline V gene (reference sequence) yields CDR1 SGHNT and CDR2 YYREEE.